These T cell receptor beta chains were read from a single sample in a study of cytomegalovirus exposure and HLA in healthy donors. Clones were read by immunoSEQ multiplex PCR, and TCRdb kept only the in-frame ones, dropping some. The sample lists fewer than 350,000 clones; roughly 90% were seen once. The sample comprised PBMCs. The receptors originated from a young woman in good health and CMV-seronegative. Both conserved end residues are part of each CDR3. The order of the fields is J gene, clone size, V gene, D gene, CDR3 DNA, CDR3 protein. A D gene is named only where the DNA matches it firmly. Clone size is given for some rows only: seen once, a few or many times, or a class if the clone is expanded.

j_call: TRBJ1-3; clone_size: -; v_call: TRBV13; d_call: -; cdr3_nt: TGTGCCAGCAGCTACGACAGAGGCTCTGGAAACACCATATATTTT; cdr3_aa: CASSYDRGSGNTIYF
j_call: TRBJ1-1; clone_size: -; v_call: TRBV7-9; d_call: -; cdr3_nt: TGTGCCAGCAGCTTTTCTGAGCGGACTGAAGCTTTCTTT; cdr3_aa: CASSFSERTEAFF
j_call: TRBJ1-1; clone_size: once; v_call: TRBV30; d_call: -; cdr3_nt: TGTGCCTGGTCTACAGGGAGAGCTGAAGCTTTCTTT; cdr3_aa: CAWSTGRAEAFF
j_call: TRBJ1-4; clone_size: -; v_call: TRBV6-5; d_call: -; cdr3_nt: TGTGCCAGCAGTTCTACCCGGGAAAAAACCGGGGAAAAACTGTTTTTT; cdr3_aa: CASSSTREKTGEKLFF
j_call: TRBJ2-3; clone_size: -; v_call: TRBV9; d_call: -; cdr3_nt: TGTGCCAGCAGCGTAGAACCCCCGGAGGACACAGATACGCAGTATTTT; cdr3_aa: CASSVEPPEDTDTQYF
j_call: TRBJ2-3; clone_size: once; v_call: TRBV9; d_call: -; cdr3_nt: TGTGCCAGCAGCGTAGTCGCGGATACAGATACGCAGTATTTT; cdr3_aa: CASSVVADTDTQYF
j_call: TRBJ1-6; clone_size: -; v_call: TRBV5-6; d_call: TRBD1; cdr3_nt: TGTGCCAGCAGCTTTTTTTTTGGTCCCGGGACAGGGGATTCACCCCTCCACTTT; cdr3_aa: CASSFFFGPGTGDSPLHF
j_call: TRBJ2-2; clone_size: -; v_call: TRBV6-6; d_call: TRBD2; cdr3_nt: TGTGCCAGCAGTTATCCGCGGGGGGCGATGGCCGGGGAGCTGTTTTTT; cdr3_aa: CASSYPRGAMAGELFF
j_call: TRBJ1-1; clone_size: -; v_call: TRBV2; d_call: TRBD1; cdr3_nt: TGTGCCAGCAGTCACGACAGGGTACAGCCTGAAGCTTTCTTT; cdr3_aa: CASSHDRVQPEAFF
j_call: TRBJ2-3; clone_size: -; v_call: TRBV7-9; d_call: -; cdr3_nt: TGTTCCAGCACCTTCCTCAGGTATGACACAGATACGCAGTATTTT; cdr3_aa: CSSTFLRYDTDTQYF
j_call: TRBJ2-7; clone_size: -; v_call: TRBV5-1; d_call: -; cdr3_nt: TGCGCCAGCAGCTTGAGTTTAGGTACAGACTACGAGCAGTACTTC; cdr3_aa: CASSLSLGTDYEQYF
j_call: TRBJ1-2; clone_size: -; v_call: TRBV29-1; d_call: -; cdr3_nt: TGCAGCGGTTGGGACGAGACAGGAAATGGCTACACCTTC; cdr3_aa: CSGWDETGNGYTF
j_call: TRBJ1-5; clone_size: few; v_call: TRBV19; d_call: TRBD1; cdr3_nt: TGTGCCAGTAGTCGGGGACAGGGGGTGTATAGCAATCAGCCCCAGCATTTT; cdr3_aa: CASSRGQGVYSNQPQHF
j_call: TRBJ1-5; clone_size: -; v_call: TRBV19; d_call: TRBD1; cdr3_nt: TGTGCCAGTAGTTCGTGGGACAGGGGGGATCAGCCCCAGCATTTT; cdr3_aa: CASSSWDRGDQPQHF
j_call: TRBJ1-5; clone_size: -; v_call: TRBV18; d_call: -; cdr3_nt: TGTGCCAGCTCACCCGACAGTGCTAGCAATCAGCCCCAGCATTTT; cdr3_aa: CASSPDSASNQPQHF
j_call: TRBJ1-4; clone_size: -; v_call: TRBV7-9; d_call: TRBD1; cdr3_nt: TGTGCCAGCAGCTTCGCAGGGGGAGAAAAACTGTTTTTT; cdr3_aa: CASSFAGGEKLFF
j_call: TRBJ2-2; clone_size: -; v_call: TRBV7-3; d_call: TRBD1; cdr3_nt: TGTGCCAGCAGACCCGGGACAGCGAACACCGGGGAGCTGTTTTTT; cdr3_aa: CASRPGTANTGELFF
j_call: TRBJ2-7; clone_size: once; v_call: TRBV7-9; d_call: TRBD1; cdr3_nt: TGTGCCAGCAGCTTTAGCCGAGGCCGGACAGGGCACGAGCAGTACTTC; cdr3_aa: CASSFSRGRTGHEQYF
j_call: TRBJ2-1; clone_size: -; v_call: TRBV9; d_call: -; cdr3_nt: TGTGCCAGCAGCGTAGAGAGGGGGGGATACAATGAGCAGTTCTTC; cdr3_aa: CASSVERGGYNEQFF
j_call: TRBJ2-7; clone_size: -; v_call: TRBV2; d_call: -; cdr3_nt: TGTGCCAGCAGTGAGAGGTCCTACGAGCAGTACTTC; cdr3_aa: CASSERSYEQYF
j_call: TRBJ2-2; clone_size: -; v_call: TRBV6-1; d_call: -; cdr3_nt: TGTGCCAGCAGTGAGTGGGGCCATGGCGGGGAGCTGTTTTTT; cdr3_aa: CASSEWGHGGELFF
j_call: TRBJ1-2; clone_size: -; v_call: TRBV9; d_call: -; cdr3_nt: TGTGCCAGCAGCGTAGAGGACACGTACTATGGCTACACCTTC; cdr3_aa: CASSVEDTYYGYTF
j_call: TRBJ1-5; clone_size: -; v_call: TRBV27; d_call: -; cdr3_nt: TGTGCCAGCACCATCAATCAGCCCCAGCATTTT; cdr3_aa: CASTINQPQHF
j_call: TRBJ2-3; clone_size: -; v_call: TRBV5-1; d_call: TRBD2; cdr3_nt: TGCGCCAGCAGCGCGGTGGGGCGGGGGAGATCAGATACGCAGTATTTT; cdr3_aa: CASSAVGRGRSDTQYF
j_call: TRBJ2-7; clone_size: -; v_call: TRBV5-1; d_call: -; cdr3_nt: TGCGCCAGCAGCTTGGCGGGGGGCGGCCGCGAGCAGTACTTC; cdr3_aa: CASSLAGGGREQYF
j_call: TRBJ2-7; clone_size: few; v_call: TRBV18; d_call: TRBD1; cdr3_nt: TGTGCCAGCTCACCAGGCGGGGACAGGGGGTCCTACGAGCAGTACTTC; cdr3_aa: CASSPGGDRGSYEQYF
j_call: TRBJ2-7; clone_size: once; v_call: TRBV28; d_call: TRBD1; cdr3_nt: TGTGCCAGCAGGGGGACAGGGAGCTCCTACGAGCAGTACTTC; cdr3_aa: CASRGTGSSYEQYF
j_call: TRBJ1-2; clone_size: -; v_call: TRBV2; d_call: -; cdr3_nt: TGTGCCAGCAGTGTTTGGGAGGGTCGCATTTTGGATGGCTACACCTTC; cdr3_aa: CASSVWEGRILDGYTF
j_call: TRBJ1-1; clone_size: -; v_call: TRBV13; d_call: -; cdr3_nt: TGTGCCAGCAGCTACGGGTTATACACTGAAGCTTTCTTT; cdr3_aa: CASSYGLYTEAFF
j_call: TRBJ1-4; clone_size: -; v_call: TRBV2; d_call: TRBD1; cdr3_nt: TGTGCCACCTGCTCCCAGGGGGCGCGGGAAAAACTGTTTTTT; cdr3_aa: CATCSQGAREKLFF
j_call: TRBJ2-1; clone_size: -; v_call: TRBV15; d_call: -; cdr3_nt: TGTGCCACCAGCAGAGTGGGAACTCTCGGGATCAATGAGCAGTTCTTC; cdr3_aa: CATSRVGTLGINEQFF
j_call: TRBJ1-1; clone_size: -; v_call: TRBV29-1; d_call: -; cdr3_nt: TGCAGCGTTCGCCATTGGGGGGATGCCGAAGCTTTCTTT; cdr3_aa: CSVRHWGDAEAFF
j_call: TRBJ1-2; clone_size: -; v_call: TRBV5-6; d_call: TRBD1; cdr3_nt: TGTGCCAGCAGCCTAGACAGGGGGAAGTATGGCTACACCTTC; cdr3_aa: CASSLDRGKYGYTF
j_call: TRBJ2-1; clone_size: once; v_call: TRBV11-3; d_call: TRBD2; cdr3_nt: TGTGCCAGCAGCTTACGGGGACTAGCGGGGGGCGTCGATGAGCAGTTCTTC; cdr3_aa: CASSLRGLAGGVDEQFF
j_call: TRBJ1-4; clone_size: few; v_call: TRBV6-6; d_call: -; cdr3_nt: TGTGCCAGCAGTTACAGGGGAGGGAATGAAAAACTGTTTTTT; cdr3_aa: CASSYRGGNEKLFF
j_call: TRBJ1-1; clone_size: -; v_call: TRBV11-3; d_call: TRBD1; cdr3_nt: TGTGCCAGCAGCTCAGGGCCGGGACAGGGAAAGGGAAATGAAGCTTTCTTT; cdr3_aa: CASSSGPGQGKGNEAFF
j_call: TRBJ2-7; clone_size: -; v_call: TRBV2; d_call: TRBD1; cdr3_nt: TGTGCCAGCAGCTCTTCGGGACAGGCATACGAGCAGTACTTC; cdr3_aa: CASSSSGQAYEQYF
j_call: TRBJ1-4; clone_size: -; v_call: TRBV27; d_call: -; cdr3_nt: TGTGCCAGCAGTTTTGAAGGGGCGGCTAATGAAAAACTGTTTTTT; cdr3_aa: CASSFEGAANEKLFF
j_call: TRBJ1-6; clone_size: -; v_call: TRBV7-9; d_call: -; cdr3_nt: TGTGCCAGCAGCTTAGGGGGCAGGGGACGGTATTCACCCCTCCACTTT; cdr3_aa: CASSLGGRGRYSPLHF
j_call: TRBJ2-5; clone_size: -; v_call: TRBV25-1; d_call: -; cdr3_nt: TGTGCCAGCAGTAGGGGAACCCAAGAGACCCAGTACTTC; cdr3_aa: CASSRGTQETQYF
j_call: TRBJ1-5; clone_size: -; v_call: TRBV7-8; d_call: -; cdr3_nt: TGTGCCAGCAGTAAAGGGACACGCAATCAGCCCCAGCATTTT; cdr3_aa: CASSKGTRNQPQHF
j_call: TRBJ1-1; clone_size: -; v_call: TRBV19; d_call: TRBD1; cdr3_nt: TGTGCCAGTAGTATAGATGGGGACAGGGGGCCTTCGATCGCTTTCTTT; cdr3_aa: CASSIDGDRGPSIAFF
j_call: TRBJ1-1; clone_size: few; v_call: TRBV4-1; d_call: TRBD1; cdr3_nt: TGCGCCAGCAGCCAAGGGGGACAGAGCACTGAAGCTTTCTTT; cdr3_aa: CASSQGGQSTEAFF
j_call: TRBJ2-7; clone_size: -; v_call: TRBV7-9; d_call: TRBD1; cdr3_nt: TGTGCCAGCAGCCCCTTAAGACAGGGTCCCTACGAGCAGTACTTC; cdr3_aa: CASSPLRQGPYEQYF
j_call: TRBJ1-3; clone_size: few; v_call: TRBV25-1; d_call: -; cdr3_nt: TGTGCCAGTTCCGGGGATACGACTGGAAACACCATATATTTT; cdr3_aa: CASSGDTTGNTIYF
j_call: TRBJ2-3; clone_size: -; v_call: TRBV5-6; d_call: -; cdr3_nt: TGTGCCAGCAGCCTGCGGACAGGAGGGAATACGCAGTATTTT; cdr3_aa: CASSLRTGGNTQYF
j_call: TRBJ1-5; clone_size: -; v_call: TRBV6-6; d_call: -; cdr3_nt: TGTGCCAGCAGTTCACGGGGTCAGCCCCAGCATTTT; cdr3_aa: CASSSRGQPQHF
j_call: TRBJ2-2; clone_size: once; v_call: TRBV5-1; d_call: TRBD2; cdr3_nt: TGCGCCAGCAGCCTGGGACTAGCGGGGGTCACCGGGGAGCTGTTTTTT; cdr3_aa: CASSLGLAGVTGELFF
j_call: TRBJ1-2; clone_size: -; v_call: TRBV19; d_call: -; cdr3_nt: TGTGCCAGTAGTGCAGGGTATGGCTACACCTTC; cdr3_aa: CASSAGYGYTF
j_call: TRBJ2-1; clone_size: -; v_call: TRBV5-8; d_call: TRBD2; cdr3_nt: TGTGCCAGCAGCTTGGAGCGGGGGGGAAGGAATGAGCAGTTCTTC; cdr3_aa: CASSLERGGRNEQFF
j_call: TRBJ2-7; clone_size: few; v_call: TRBV4-1; d_call: TRBD2; cdr3_nt: TGCGCCAGCAGCGAAGGAGGACTAGCGACCTACGAGCAGTACTTC; cdr3_aa: CASSEGGLATYEQYF
j_call: TRBJ1-1; clone_size: -; v_call: TRBV10-2; d_call: -; cdr3_nt: TGCGCCAGCAGTATAACACAGATGAACACTGAAGCTTTCTTT; cdr3_aa: CASSITQMNTEAFF
j_call: TRBJ2-1; clone_size: -; v_call: TRBV6-5; d_call: TRBD2; cdr3_nt: TGTGCCAGCAGCCCCCTAGCGGGGGGGCTTAATGAGCAGTTCTTC; cdr3_aa: CASSPLAGGLNEQFF